This is a list of T cell receptor beta chains from one sample in a study of T cell responses to AZD1222 COVID-19 vaccine. TCRdb's table, derived via immunoSEQ multiplex PCR, lists solely in-frame clones and lacks some. The sample lists 98,000 or so clones, around nine tenths seen once, with over 3% in the top ten. Sequencing used peripheral blood, obtained 28 days after the second dose of the MenACWY control vaccine. Every receptor here comes from an adult who received the MenACWY meningococcal vaccine as a control. The conserved cysteine and the conserved F or W are not part of the CDR3 here.

>TRBJ2-7|TRBV19
ASSIGTQNYEQY
>TRBJ1-1|TRBV7-2
ASSLGGTNTEAF
>TRBJ2-7|TRBV19
ASSILSRTGRREEQY
>TRBJ1-2|TRBV30
AWTPWLRSARGYT
>TRBJ1-6|TRBV27
ASSSANSPLH
>TRBJ2-1|TRBV5-6
ASSLGTESYNEQF
>TRBJ1-5|TRBV7-2
ASSLEGAGWGNQPQH
>TRBJ1-2|TRBV6-2/TRBV6-3
ASSYNRGADGYT
>TRBJ2-7|TRBV18
ASSPGHPSYEQY
>TRBJ1-1|TRBV4-2
ASSQESRRAF
>TRBJ1-2|TRBV30
AWSVRTGNYGYT
>TRBJ2-7|TRBV7-2
ASSLTGFYEQY
>TRBJ1-3|TRBV3-1/TRBV3-2
ASSSRGPLGNTIY
>TRBJ1-4|TRBV20-1
SAAGDEKLF
>TRBJ2-7|TRBV13
ASSSSQGAREQY
>TRBJ2-2|TRBV3-1/TRBV3-2
ASSQDLVGGNTGELF
>TRBJ2-2|TRBV6-5
ATQNRGRVTGELF
>TRBJ1-1|TRBV10-1
ASSNHRGYTEAF
>TRBJ2-2|TRBV15
ATSRVGRPPGELF
>TRBJ1-2|TRBV4-1
ASSQAGGFNYGYT
>TRBJ2-3|TRBV6-2/TRBV6-3
ASSFVDRTDTQY
>TRBJ2-3|TRBV7-2
ASSSGQPTDTQY
>TRBJ2-2|TRBV4-3
ASSQETSGRFGGELF
>TRBJ1-6|TRBV11-1
ASSPRVRGLNSPLH
>TRBJ1-3|TRBV4-2
ASSQGRAQGNTIY
>TRBJ1-2|TRBV4-3
ASSQGGERGYGYT
>TRBJ2-1|TRBV7-2
ASSPEQSYNEQF
>TRBJ2-2|TRBV14
ASSPLGNTGELF
>TRBJ1-4|TRBV6-5
ASSFRGLANEKLF
>TRBJ2-3|TRBV5-1
ASTEGSARTDTQY
>TRBJ2-1|TRBV10-3
AISSRAGGYNEQF
>TRBJ2-2|TRBV29-1
SVMDRTNTGELF
>TRBJ2-2|TRBV7-7
ASSPLRGTGELF
>TRBJ1-6|TRBV9
ASSVRYNSPLH
>TRBJ2-7|TRBV7-9
ASRQRQGEQY
>TRBJ2-1|TRBV7-2
ASSSKLAGGYNEQF
>TRBJ2-3|TRBV7-3
ASSSGTGGRTDTQY
>TRBJ1-1|TRBV30
ASDIRGADEAF
>TRBJ2-6|TRBV6-1
ASSESSGGSGSGANVLT
>TRBJ1-2|TRBV30
AWEVRGSNYGYT
>TRBJ1-2|TRBV19
ASSWGGTGYT
>TRBJ1-2|TRBV27
ASSLSGNSNYGYT
>TRBJ1-4|TRBV6-5
ASSYGDITTNEKLF
>TRBJ2-1|TRBV10-2
ASSDLQGSLNEQF
>TRBJ2-5|TRBV10-2
ASSESRRSGMTQY
>TRBJ2-3|TRBV10-3
AISERDRVADTQY
>TRBJ2-5|TRBV6-2/TRBV6-3
ASSYGHGAGEETQY
>TRBJ2-1|TRBV5-1
ASFVGTSGTNEQF
>TRBJ2-3|TRBV5-1
ASSGQGITTDTQY
>TRBJ2-2|TRBV3-1/TRBV3-2
ASSQGYSTDGDTGELF